The next 23 T cell receptor beta chains were all read from a single sample in a study of beta chain features in type 1 diabetes. Points from the study as a whole: All four CD4+ subsets of Type 1 diabetes patients contained TCRB CDR3s that were moderately but significantly shorter.

What was sequenced were expressed TCRB transcripts, since all of the isolated RNA had been reverse transcribed. TCRdb keeps only in-frame clones here, not all; method: immunoSEQ multiplex PCR. This sample has more than 550,000 clones; around an eighth occur once, and the top ten carry approximately 0.043%. These receptors have no identified antigens. The sequencing input was naive CD4+ T cells from blood. These receptors came from a man in his late teens or twenties with type 1 diabetes.

This clone was picked up a small number of times. This chain joins TRBV20-1 and TRBJ2-7; unclear D gene. Germline CDR1 reads DFQATT; CDR2 reads SNEGSKA (reference sequence). This CDR3 is built from 11 residues. V lost 3 bases, J lost 1 base, and 4 bases lay in between. The CDR3, as DNA: TGCAGTGCTAGCATGTCCTACGAGCAGTACTTC. As protein: CSASMSYEQYF.

The chain carries TRBV13 and TRBJ2-7; tentatively, D is TRBD2 (5 bases). Deletions cut 5 bases from V and 6 bases from J, with 14 bases between. Germline V gene sequence: CDR1 PRHDT, CDR2 FYEKMQ (reference sequence). This CDR3 region has 13 residues. The CDR3 sequence: CASSPGESGEQYF. The CDR3 nucleotides are TGTGCCAGCAGCCCCGGGGAGAGTGGCGAGCAGTACTTC.

This chain connects TRBV4-3 to TRBJ1-2; D unresolved. V was cut by 0 bases and J by 3 bases, with 11 bases left in between. The CDR3 sequence is 15 residues long. Germline V gene data show CDR1 as LGHNA and CDR2 as YSLEER. As DNA, the CDR3 is TGCGCCAGCAGCCAAGAAGGAGGTAACGACTATGGCTACACCTTC. Translation: CASSQEGGNDYGYTF.

The rearrangement uses TRBV5-1 and TRBJ1-4; TRBD1 matches 7 bases. Germline V gene data show CDR1 as SGHRS and CDR2 as YFSETQ. J gave up 5 bases and V 1 base, and 8 bases lay outside the gene matches. The CDR3 has 16 residues. DNA for the CDR3: TGCGCCAGCAGCTTGATCGCGGGACAGCTAAATGAAAAACTGTTTTTT. Translated, it gives CASSLIAGQLNEKLFF.

This clone was seen only a few times. The chain carries TRBV30 and TRBJ1-6; TRBD1 matches 7 bases. J lost 9 bases, V lost 4 bases, and 3 bases had no gene match. The CDR3 contains 12 residues. CDR1 is GTSNPN, CDR2 SVGIG, per germline (reference sequence). The CDR3 loop is CAWNRGSSPLHF. In DNA, the CDR3 is TGTGCCTGGAACAGGGGATCTTCACCCCTCCACTTT.

This chain links TRBV7-3 with TRBJ2-3; D may be TRBD1 or TRBD2 (5 bases each). V was pared by 8 bases and J by 2 bases, with 11 bases between. Germline CDR1 is SGHTA and CDR2 is FQGTGA. The CDR3 spans 13 residues. The CDR3, as DNA: TGTGCCAGCGGGGCGACTAACACAGATACGCAGTATTTT. Its protein product is CASGATNTDTQYF. Supplemented by reference TRBV7-3 and TRBJ2-3, the full variable domain reads GAGVSQTPSNKVTEKGKYVELRCDPISGHTALYWYRQSLGQGPEFLIYFQGTGAADDSGLPNDRFFAVRPEGSVSTLKIQRTERGDSAVYLCASGATNTDTQYFGPGTRLTVL.

This clone turned up a few times. The chain is built from TRBV6-5 and TRBJ2-3; 10 nucleotides align to TRBD1. Per germline, CDR1 MNHEY and CDR2 SVGAGI. The CDR3 is 15 amino acids. The V and J ends lost 0 bases and 5 bases, in that order; junction bases with no gene match: 2. CDR3 residues: CASSYSGQGVDTQYF. CDR3 DNA: TGTGCCAGCAGTTACTCAGGACAGGGGGTAGATACGCAGTATTTT.

The gene calls are TRBV18 and TRBJ2-2; D is unclear. Per the germline V gene, CDR1 is KGHSH and CDR2 is LQKENI. V lost 4 bases and J lost 4, with 10 bases in between. This CDR3 has 14 amino acids. The CDR3 DNA reads TGTGCCAGCTCACAAAGCGTGCGCACCGGGGAGCTGTTTTTT. Translated: CASSQSVRTGELFF.

V gene TRBV27 combines with J gene TRBJ1-2; unclear D gene. V lost 5 bases to trimming and J lost 2 bases, with 12 bases between them. CDR3 length: 14 amino acids. Germline V gene data show CDR1 as MNHEY and CDR2 as SMNVEV (reference sequence). CDR3 nucleotides: TGTGCCAGCAGTCCCCCCGGGCTAAACTATGGCTACACCTTC. Residues: CASSPPGLNYGYTF.

This clone occurred a few times. The chain uses TRBV30 and TRBJ1-2; 9 bases are a match to TRBD1. V lost 0 bases, J lost 7 bases, and 12 bases stayed unmatched. Germline values: CDR1 GTSNPN, CDR2 SVGIG (reference sequence). This CDR3 has 16 amino acids. The CDR3 reads CAWSVGLLGQGTGYTF. DNA of the CDR3: TGTGCCTGGAGTGTAGGTCTATTGGGACAGGGTACTGGCTACACCTTC.

The chain employs TRBV6-5 and TRBJ1-1; tentative D call: TRBD1 (6 bases). Trimming shortened V by 4 bases and J by 1 base, and 10 bases separated the two germline ends. The germline V gene has CDR1 MNHEY and CDR2 SVGAGI. The length of the CDR3 is 14 residues. CDR3 DNA sequence: TGTGCCAGCAGTTCTCCGGGACAGAACACTGAAGCTTTCTTT. Its translation is CASSSPGQNTEAFF.

J is TRBJ1-4 and V is TRBV18; D call uncertain. Germline-derived CDR1 and CDR2 are KGHSH and LQKENI. Trimming took 2 bases from V and 8 from J, leaving 12 bases between them. The CDR3 sequence is 14 residues long. The chain's CDR3 is CASSPEGVSEKLFF. CDR3 nucleotides: TGTGCCAGCTCACCAGAGGGAGTAAGCGAAAAACTGTTTTTT.

The V and J genes are TRBV15 and TRBJ2-1; perhaps D is TRBD1 or TRBD2 (5 bases each). Germline values: CDR1 LNHNV, CDR2 YYDKDF (reference sequence). The CDR3 consists of 14 residues. V lost 1 base and J lost 1, with 5 bases in between. This CDR3 reads CATSRGGSYNEQFF. The CDR3 DNA sequence: TGTGCCACCAGCAGAGGGGGGTCCTACAATGAGCAGTTCTTC.

The CDR3 is CASSPRLGKAFF. The CDR3 region has the DNA TGTGCCAGCAGCCCCCGGCTGGGAAAAGCTTTCTTT. The V call is TRBV5-4, the J call TRBJ1-1; D is ambiguous. The CDR3 length is 12 residues. Germline assignment: CDR1 SGHNT and CDR2 YYREEE (reference sequence). V was cut by 4 bases and J by 9 bases, with 13 bases left in between.

This clone has just a few counts. CDR3 in DNA: TGCGCCAGCAGTCACCCCGATTGTGGAGACGTCTATGGCTACACCTTC. Translating it yields CASSHPDCGDVYGYTF. V and J are TRBV23-1 and TRBJ1-2, with D unresolved. TRBV23-1 is an open reading frame, and its role is uncertain. CDR3 size: 16 residues. Deletions cut 3 bases from V and 4 bases from J, with 18 bases between.

There are a few counts of this clone. The gene calls are TRBV5-1 and TRBJ1-1, with D possibly TRBD1 on 5 matching bases. The CDR3 is made up of 15 amino acids. CDR1 and CDR2 from the germline V gene are SGHRS and YFSETQ. Trimming shortened V by 4 bases and J by 2 bases, and 15 bases separated the two germline ends. Here the CDR3 reads CASSPPERGNTEAFF. The CDR3 bases are TGCGCCAGCAGCCCCCCGGAGAGGGGAAACACTGAAGCTTTCTTT.

In this sample, this clone turned up a few times. The chain couples TRBV15 to TRBJ2-5, with D perhaps matching TRBD1 or TRBD2 (5 bases each). CDR3 size: 13 residues. The V gene lost 4 bases and the J gene lost 5 bases, with 11 bases spanning the gap. Germline V CDR1 and CDR2: LNHNV, YYDKDF (reference sequence). In DNA form, the CDR3 reads TGTGCCACCAGCAACCGAGAGGGGGAGACCCAGTACTTC. Protein sequence: CATSNREGETQYF.

This clone has a handful of counts. The J gene is TRBJ2-2, the V gene TRBV28; D unclear. CDR3 length: 12 amino acids. V was pared by 5 bases and J by 6 bases, with 7 bases between. CDR1 and CDR2 (germline): MDHEN, SYDVKM. In nucleotides, the CDR3 is TGTGCCAGCAGTCCAGTCTCCGGGGAGCTGTTTTTT. Translated: CASSPVSGELFF.

This chain uses TRBV6-1 with TRBJ1-5, with 8 bases identical to TRBD1. V lost 5 bases and J lost 0; bases outside the gene matches: 3. Looked up from germline, CDR1 is MNHNS and CDR2 is SASEGT. CDR3 length: 15 residues. The CDR3 loop reads CASSSGQVSNQPQHF. Here the CDR3 DNA reads TGTGCCAGCAGTTCGGGACAGGTTAGCAATCAGCCCCAGCATTTT.

This chain connects TRBV6-5 to TRBJ2-1, with unresolved D. The CDR3 covers 14 residues. Trimming removed 6 bases at V and 9 bases at J, with 18 bases between. The germline V gene encodes CDR1 MNHEY and CDR2 SVGAGI. Here the CDR3 reads CASSSPGITLEQFF. CDR3 nucleotides: TGTGCCAGCAGCTCCCCTGGGATTACACTTGAGCAGTTCTTC.

This clone was counted a few times. The chain uses TRBV4-1 and TRBJ1-2, with no clear D. This CDR3 spans 14 amino acids. Germline values: CDR1 MGHRA, CDR2 YSYEKL. V was cut by 0 bases and J by 5 bases, with 10 bases left in between. CDR3 region: CASSQEGRQYGYTF. The DNA for the CDR3 is TGCGCCAGCAGCCAAGAAGGTCGCCAATATGGCTACACCTTC.

This clone was counted only a few times. The V and J genes are TRBV4-2 and TRBJ2-2; D is undetermined. The CDR3 is 13 amino acids. Germline V gene lookup returns CDR1 LGHNA and CDR2 YNFKEQ. V lost 1 base to trimming and J lost 10 bases, with 10 bases between them. CDR3 amino acids: CASSQVGLEELFF. CDR3 bases: TGTGCCAGCAGCCAAGTCGGCCTGGAGGAGCTGTTTTTT.

This chain connects TRBV5-6 to TRBJ2-5, with 11 bases matching TRBD2. The V gene end was trimmed by 3 bases and the J gene end by 4 bases; junction bases not matched to a gene: 2. Germline V lookup: CDR1 SGHDT, CDR2 YYEEEE. The CDR3 extends over 14 amino acids. The CDR3 region is CASSSSGGTETQYF. The CDR3 nucleotides read TGTGCCAGCAGCTCTAGCGGGGGGACAGAGACCCAGTACTTC. The full variable domain, completed using reference TRBV5-6 and TRBJ2-5, is DAGVTQSPTHLIKTRGQQVTLRCSPKSGHDTVSWYQQALGQGPQFIFQYYEEEERQRGNFPDRFSGHQFPNYSSELNVNALLLGDSALYLCASSSSGGTETQYFGPGTRLLVL.